This is a list of T cell receptor beta chains from one sample in a study of response to subunit inactivated influenza vaccine. MiXCR was run by TCRdb on the RT-PCR reads, yielding one entry per CDR3 protein. Of 700,000 to 800,000 distinct CDR3 sequences detected, approximately 17% appear once; the ten largest clones hold approximately 10%. This specimen consisted of PBMCs from blood, obtained more than 4 days after vaccination. These TCRs come from a man between 50 and 59 years old who received an inactivated influenza vaccine. Each CDR3 is given with its conserved first and last residue. A D gene is named only where the DNA matches it firmly. Clone size is stated in some rows and not others, as once, few, many or a class when expanded.

J	size	D	V	DNA	CDR3
TRBJ2-2	-	TRBD2	TRBV20-1	TGCAGTGCCGGACTAGCGGGACGGGCCGGGGAGCTGTTTTTT	CSAGLAGRAGELFF
TRBJ2-1	-	-	TRBV7-9	TGTGCCAGCAGCTTAGCGTCCTGGGAGCAGTTCTTC	CASSLASWEQFF
TRBJ2-7	few	-	TRBV6-2/TRBV6-3	TGTGCCAGCAGTTACCGGTTGGGCCGGGACACCTCCTACGAGCAGTACTTC	CASSYRLGRDTSYEQYF
TRBJ2-1	few	-	TRBV21-1	TGTGCCAGCAGCAATAACACCCGATGGACAGGTGTAAGGAATGAGCAGTTCTTC	CASSNNTRWTGVRNEQFF
TRBJ2-2	many	TRBD2	TRBV7-7	TGTGCCAGCAGCTTAACTAGCGGGTACACCGGGGAGCTGTTTTTT	CASSLTSGYTGELFF
TRBJ2-7	once	-	TRBV6-2/TRBV6-3	TGTGCCAGCAGCCTCTGGGCGACAGTCGTCCTCGAGCAGTACTTC	CASSLWATVVLEQYF
TRBJ2-1	few	-	TRBV7-8	TGTGCCAGCAGCCTATACAGGGTAGGCTCCTACAATGAGCAGTTCTTC	CASSLYRVGSYNEQFF
TRBJ1-1	-	TRBD1	TRBV28	TGTGCCAGCAGTTTCCTAGGGACAGGGATTAACACTGAAGCTTTCTTT	CASSFLGTGINTEAFF
TRBJ2-2	few	TRBD2	TRBV6-1	TGTGCCAGCAGTGTTGCCAGCGGGGGGCGAGACGTAGGCACCGGGGAGCTGTTTTTT	CASSVASGGRDVGTGELFF
TRBJ2-3	-	-	TRBV28	TGTGCCAGCATGACCCCCACAGATACGCAGTATTTT	CASMTPTDTQYF
TRBJ1-2	-	TRBD1	TRBV12-3/TRBV12-4	TGTGCCAGCAGTGTAGTACCGGGACAGGGAGACTATGGCTACACCTTC	CASSVVPGQGDYGYTF
TRBJ2-5	few	-	TRBV20-1	TGCAGTGCTAGGGGGGACCAGAGGGAGACCCAGTACTTC	CSARGDQRETQYF
TRBJ2-2	-	-	TRBV29-1	TGCAGCGTCCCTTCGGAGGGAAACACCGGGGAGCTGTTTTTT	CSVPSEGNTGELFF
TRBJ1-2	few	-	TRBV20-1	TGCAGTGCTAGAGCAGGGGCCTCGGGAGGCTACACCTTC	CSARAGASGGYTF
TRBJ2-5	many	-	TRBV6-6	TGTGCCAGCAGTAGCGAGACCCAGTACTTC	CASSSETQYF
TRBJ2-2	-	-	TRBV7-2	TGTGCCAGCAGCTTAGTCCCGGGACACCGTAACACCGGGGAGCTGTTTTTT	CASSLVPGHRNTGELFF
TRBJ2-7	once	-	TRBV10-3	TGTGCCATCAGTGAAGGGCGACCCTACGAGCAGTACTTC	CAISEGRPYEQYF
TRBJ2-3	-	-	TRBV5-5	TGTGCCAGCAGCTTTGACTGGGGGCGCACAGATACGCAGTATTTT	CASSFDWGRTDTQYF